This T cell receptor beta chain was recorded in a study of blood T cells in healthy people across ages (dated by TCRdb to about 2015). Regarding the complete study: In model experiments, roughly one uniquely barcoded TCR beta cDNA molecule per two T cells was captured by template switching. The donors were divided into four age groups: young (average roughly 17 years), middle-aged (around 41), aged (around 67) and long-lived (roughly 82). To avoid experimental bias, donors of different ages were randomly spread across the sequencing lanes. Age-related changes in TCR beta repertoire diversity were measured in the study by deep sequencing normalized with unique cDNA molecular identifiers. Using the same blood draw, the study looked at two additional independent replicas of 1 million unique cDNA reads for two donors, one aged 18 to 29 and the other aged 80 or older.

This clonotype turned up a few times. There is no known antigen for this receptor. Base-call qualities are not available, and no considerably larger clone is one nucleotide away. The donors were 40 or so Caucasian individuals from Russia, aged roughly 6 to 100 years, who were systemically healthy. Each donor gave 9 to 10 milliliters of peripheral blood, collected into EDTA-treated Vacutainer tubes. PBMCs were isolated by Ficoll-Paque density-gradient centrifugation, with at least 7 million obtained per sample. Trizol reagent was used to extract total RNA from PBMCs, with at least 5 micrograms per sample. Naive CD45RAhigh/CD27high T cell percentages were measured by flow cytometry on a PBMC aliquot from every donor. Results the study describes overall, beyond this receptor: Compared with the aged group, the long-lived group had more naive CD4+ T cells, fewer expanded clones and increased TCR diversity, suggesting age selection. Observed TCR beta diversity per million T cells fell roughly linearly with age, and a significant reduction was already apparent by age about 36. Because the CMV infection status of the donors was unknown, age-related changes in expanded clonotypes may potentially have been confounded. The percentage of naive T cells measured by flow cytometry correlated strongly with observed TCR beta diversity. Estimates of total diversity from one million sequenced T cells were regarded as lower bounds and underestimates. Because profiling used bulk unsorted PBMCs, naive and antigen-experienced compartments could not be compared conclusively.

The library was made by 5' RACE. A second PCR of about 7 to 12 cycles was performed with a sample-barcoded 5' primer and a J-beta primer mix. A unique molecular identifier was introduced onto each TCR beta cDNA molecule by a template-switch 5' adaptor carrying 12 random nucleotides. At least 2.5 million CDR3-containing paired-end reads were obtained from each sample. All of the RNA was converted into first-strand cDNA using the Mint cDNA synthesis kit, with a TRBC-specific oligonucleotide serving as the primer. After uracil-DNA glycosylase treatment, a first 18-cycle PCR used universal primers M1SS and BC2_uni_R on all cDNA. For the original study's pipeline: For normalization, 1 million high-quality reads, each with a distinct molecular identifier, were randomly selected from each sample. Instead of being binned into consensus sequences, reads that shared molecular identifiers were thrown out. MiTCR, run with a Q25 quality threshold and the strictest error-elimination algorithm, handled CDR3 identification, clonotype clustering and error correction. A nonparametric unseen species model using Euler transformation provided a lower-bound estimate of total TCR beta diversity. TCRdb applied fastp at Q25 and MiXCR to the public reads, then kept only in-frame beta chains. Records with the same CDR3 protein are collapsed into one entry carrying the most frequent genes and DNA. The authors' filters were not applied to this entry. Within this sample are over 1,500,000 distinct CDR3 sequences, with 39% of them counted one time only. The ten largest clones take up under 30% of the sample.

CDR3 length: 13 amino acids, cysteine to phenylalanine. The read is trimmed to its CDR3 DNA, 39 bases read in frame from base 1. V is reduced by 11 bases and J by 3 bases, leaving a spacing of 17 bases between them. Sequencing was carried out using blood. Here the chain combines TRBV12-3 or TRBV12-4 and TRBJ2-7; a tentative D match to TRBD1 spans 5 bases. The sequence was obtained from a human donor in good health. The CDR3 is CACQPGPIYEQYF. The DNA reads TGTGCCTGCCAGCCAGGGCCGATCTACGAGCAGTACTTC.